The 11 T cell receptor beta chains below all came from one sample that was sequenced in a study of blood T cell repertoires in COVID-19. Here immunoSEQ multiplex PCR was the method, and the copy in TCRdb shows in-frame clones only, minus some. The sample shows roughly 250,000 clones, about 91% of them seen only once. Sequenced sample: PBMCs or T cells enriched from blood (not recorded which). These receptors came from a middle-aged woman with acute COVID-19.

The chain couples TRBV5-1 to TRBJ1-3; 9 bases match TRBD1. The junction had 5 bases not matched to a gene; V was cut back by 2 bases and J by 2 bases. This CDR3 is 16 amino acids long. Germline V gene sequence: CDR1 SGHRS, CDR2 YFSETQ. As DNA, the CDR3 is TGCGCCAGCAGCTTCTTTGGGACAGGGCCTGGAAACACCATATATTTT. Translating gives CASSFFGTGPGNTIYF.

The chain combines TRBV6-5 with TRBJ1-5; D may be TRBD1 (5 bases). There are 15 residues in the CDR3. Trimming cost V 5 bases and J 9 bases, with 20 bases left between them. CDR1 MNHEY and CDR2 SVGAGI come from the germline V gene. The CDR3 is CASSTPETLGRPQHF. CDR3 DNA sequence: TGTGCCAGCAGTACCCCCGAGACACTGGGGCGGCCCCAGCATTTT.

This clone is a singleton in its sample. This chain uses TRBV11-2 with TRBJ1-4, with TRBD1 matching over 7 bases. V dropped 4 bases and J dropped 8; count of bases not matched to a gene: 13. Germline V gene lookup returns CDR1 SGHAT and CDR2 FQNNGV. This CDR3 is built from 16 residues. The CDR3 spells CASSSETGYLGEKLFF. Written as DNA, the CDR3 is TGTGCCAGCAGCTCCGAGACAGGGTATTTAGGAGAAAAACTGTTTTTT.

The V and J genes are TRBV3-1 (or the pseudogene TRBV3-2) and TRBJ2-5; D may be TRBD2 (6 bases). Germline-derived CDR1 and CDR2 are LGHDT and YNNKEL (reference sequence). V lost 4 bases and J lost 1, with 13 bases in between. This CDR3 spans 15 amino acids. CDR3 sequence reads: CASSRVGSPQETQYF. The DNA of the CDR3 is TGTGCCAGCAGCCGAGTCGGGAGTCCCCAAGAGACCCAGTACTTC.

J is TRBJ2-2 and V is TRBV6-6; tentative D call: TRBD2 (5 bases). The CDR3 length is 16 residues. Trimming removed 7 bases at V and 0 bases at J, with 15 bases between. The germline gives CDR1 MNHNY, CDR2 SVGAGI (reference sequence). CDR3 amino acids: CASTIQGLSNTGELFF. CDR3 nucleotide sequence: TGTGCCAGCACCATTCAAGGACTTTCGAACACCGGGGAGCTGTTTTTT.

The genes are TRBV18 and TRBJ1-2, with 9 bases aligning to TRBD1. Germline V lookup: CDR1 KGHSH, CDR2 LQKENI. With V trimmed by 2 bases and J by 4 bases, 2 bases remained unmatched. The CDR3 has 14 residues. The DNA for the CDR3 is TGTGCCAGCTCACCAGGACAGGGGAGCTATGGCTACACCTTC. This codes for CASSPGQGSYGYTF.

This clone appeared a few times. The CDR3 protein is CATSERRNTGELFF. The CDR3 coding sequence is TGTGCCACCAGTGAAAGGAGGAACACCGGGGAGCTGTTTTTT. The rearrangement uses TRBV24-1 and TRBJ2-2, with D uncertain. Germline CDR1 and CDR2: KGHDR and SFDVKD. The CDR3 extends over 14 amino acids. Trimming took 4 bases from V and 1 from J, leaving 6 bases between them.

The chain carries TRBV19 and TRBJ1-3; perhaps TRBD1 as D (5 bases). This CDR3 is built from 15 residues. Deletions cut 3 bases from V and 1 base from J, with 10 bases between. The germline CDR1 and CDR2 sequences are LNHDA and SQIVND (reference sequence). The CDR3 protein is CASSIAHRSGNTIYF. CDR3 nucleotide sequence: TGTGCCAGTAGTATCGCCCACAGGTCTGGAAACACCATATATTTT.

This chain uses TRBV28 with TRBJ2-5; 8 nucleotides line up with TRBD2. The trim removed 6 bases at V and 7 bases at J, leaving 10 bases unmatched. Germline loops: CDR1 MDHEN, CDR2 SYDVKM. The CDR3 has 14 amino acids. CDR3 nucleotides: TGTGCCAGCAGGATTGAGGGACGGGGGGGGACCCAGTACTTC. Encoded protein: CASRIEGRGGTQYF.

The J gene is TRBJ1-1, the V gene TRBV7-8; 9 bases align to TRBD1. Germline V gene lookup returns CDR1 SGHVS and CDR2 FQNEAQ. CDR3 length: 16 residues. V was clipped by 6 bases and J by 5 bases; unmatched bases: 13. CDR3 in DNA: TGTGCCAGCAGTATCACAGGGGGCGTATATTGGACTGAAGCTTTCTTT. The encoded protein is CASSITGGVYWTEAFF.

Comment on this clone: Additional DNA sequences in this sample encode the identical CDR3. The CDR3 spells CASSEGTGAYEQYF. The DNA of the CDR3 is TGTGCCAGCAGTGAAGGGACAGGGGCCTACGAGCAGTACTTC. The V gene is TRBV2, the J gene TRBJ2-7, with 9 bases matching TRBD1. With V trimmed by 1 base and J by 2 bases, 0 bases remained unmatched. CDR3 length: 14 amino acids. Looked up from germline, CDR1 is SNHLY and CDR2 is FYNNEI.